This entry lists 28 T cell receptor beta chains sequenced from one sample in a study of blood T cell repertoires in COVID-19. TCRdb keeps only in-frame clones here, not all; method: immunoSEQ multiplex PCR. The profile shows 150,000 or so clones, 80% to 90% of them singletons. Sequences were obtained from peripheral blood. The receptors stem from a human donor in a cohort sampled during active COVID-19.

This rearrangement joins TRBV7-9 to TRBJ2-7; D is perhaps TRBD2 (5 bases). V was trimmed by 1 base and J by 1 base, leaving 14 bases between them. Germline-derived CDR1 and CDR2 are SEHNR and FQNEAQ (reference sequence). The CDR3 length is 16 residues. CDR3 nucleotide sequence: TGTGCCAGCAGCTTAGTGGTTGGACTGACGTCCTACGAGCAGTACTTC. The encoded protein is CASSLVVGLTSYEQYF.

The V gene is TRBV10-3, the J gene TRBJ2-1; weak D call: TRBD2 (6 bases). V was clipped by 3 bases and J by 0 bases, with 9 bases between them. The germline gives CDR1 ENHRY, CDR2 SYGVKD. CDR3 length: 15 residues. In nucleotides, the CDR3 is TGTGCCATCAGTGAAACCGGGAGCTCCTACAATGAGCAGTTCTTC. It specifies CAISETGSSYNEQFF.

The chain links TRBV30 to TRBJ2-2; a weak D match, TRBD2 (7 bases). This CDR3 comprises 15 residues. Looked up from germline, CDR1 is GTSNPN and CDR2 is SVGIG (reference sequence). Between the trimmed V and J ends, which lost 4 bases and 0 bases, there was a span of 12 bases. The CDR3 reads CAWNAGAANTGELFF. CDR3 nucleotide sequence: TGTGCCTGGAACGCGGGGGCAGCGAACACCGGGGAGCTGTTTTTT. Drawing the rest from reference TRBV30 and TRBJ2-2, the complete variable domain is SQTIHQWPATLVQPVGSPLSLECTVEGTSNPNLYWYRQAAGRGLQLLFYSVGIGQISSEVPQNLSASRPQDRQFILSSKKLLLSDSGFYLCAWNAGAANTGELFFGEGSRLTVL.

The chain has TRBV4-2 and TRBJ1-6, with TRBD1 matching over 7 bases. Unmatched junction bases numbered 8, after V lost 5 bases and J lost 7 bases. The germline V gene has CDR1 LGHNA and CDR2 YNFKEQ. The CDR3 extends over 15 amino acids. CDR3 residues: CASSSRQGVNSPLHF. CDR3 in DNA: TGTGCCAGCAGCTCCCGACAGGGTGTCAATTCACCCCTCCACTTT.

The chain uses TRBV5-6 and TRBJ2-5; TRBD2 is a possible D gene (5 bases). From germline, CDR1 is SGHDT and CDR2 YYEEEE. CDR3 length equals 14 residues. V was cut by 3 bases and J by 2 bases, with 11 bases left in between. The CDR3 reads CASSSRTGQETQYF. In DNA form, the CDR3 reads TGTGCCAGCAGCTCCCGGACGGGACAAGAGACCCAGTACTTC.

The gene calls are TRBV2 and TRBJ1-5; D unclear. Germline V lookup: CDR1 SNHLY, CDR2 FYNNEI. Between the trimmed V and J ends, which lost 1 base and 2 bases, there was a span of 15 bases. This CDR3 has 17 amino acids. The CDR3 is CASSEGRSPFRNQPQHF. The CDR3 coding sequence is TGTGCCAGCAGTGAAGGAAGGAGTCCATTTCGCAATCAGCCCCAGCATTTT.

This chain joins TRBV19 and TRBJ2-2, with D perhaps TRBD1 (6 bases). Trimming removed 5 bases at V and 4 bases at J, with 17 bases between. This CDR3 is built from 16 residues. In germline, CDR1 is LNHDA, CDR2 SQIVND (reference sequence). Written as DNA, the CDR3 is TGTGCCAGTAGTTTCCACAGGGATGTGGGCACCGGGGAGCTGTTTTTT. Amino acid sequence: CASSFHRDVGTGELFF.

This clone came up many times. This chain connects TRBV6-5 to TRBJ1-1; D is possibly TRBD1 (6 bases). V gave up 8 bases and J gave up 1 base, with 11 bases separating them. Germline loops: CDR1 MNHEY, CDR2 SVGAGI. The CDR3 spans 13 residues. This CDR3 reads CASSWGQNTEAFF. DNA for the CDR3: TGTGCCAGCTCCTGGGGGCAGAACACTGAAGCTTTCTTT.

This clone was counted once. The genes are TRBV10-3 and TRBJ2-7; D ambiguous. With 7 bases removed from V and 0 bases from J, the gap between germline ends came to 10 bases. Germline CDR1 and CDR2: ENHRY and SYGVKD. This CDR3 has 13 amino acids. The CDR3 nucleotides are TGTGCCATCATTAGCAACTACTCCTACGAGCAGTACTTC. This codes for CAIISNYSYEQYF.

The V call is TRBV5-1, the J call TRBJ2-5; D might be TRBD1 (7 bases). Per germline, CDR1 SGHRS and CDR2 YFSETQ. This CDR3 region has 16 residues. The V gene lost 4 bases and the J gene lost 5 bases, with 21 bases spanning the gap. The CDR3: CASSPSTGRRLETQYF. The CDR3 nucleotides read TGCGCCAGCAGCCCATCGACAGGGAGGAGATTGGAGACCCAGTACTTC.

The chain links TRBV11-2 to TRBJ2-3, with TRBD2 matching 10 bases. V gave up 4 bases and J gave up 4 bases; unmatched junction bases: 8. This CDR3 has 16 amino acids. Germline V gene sequence: CDR1 SGHAT, CDR2 FQNNGV. DNA for the CDR3: TGTGCCAGCAGCTCCCGCCTAGCGGGGGACCCAGATACGCAGTATTTT. Encoded protein: CASSSRLAGDPDTQYF.

The chain links TRBV30 to TRBJ2-6; 7 bases map to TRBD2. The J segment lost 0 bases and the V segment lost 8 bases, leaving 13 bases of the junction unmatched. The CDR3 is 17 residues long. Germline CDR1 GTSNPN, CDR2 SVGIG (reference sequence). The CDR3 sequence is CAAEMGRGISGANVLTF. CDR3 sequence (DNA): TGTGCCGCGGAGATGGGGCGGGGGATCTCTGGGGCCAACGTCCTGACTTTC.

This chain connects TRBV29-1 to TRBJ2-3, with D possibly TRBD1 on 5 matching bases. CDR3 length equals 13 residues. From germline, CDR1 is SQVTM and CDR2 ANQGSEA. Trimming pared 6 bases from V and 2 bases from J, leaving 12 bases between. The CDR3 nucleotides read TGCAGCGTCGGCGACAGTTCCACAGATACGCAGTATTTT. Translating it yields CSVGDSSTDTQYF.

The V call is TRBV9, the J call TRBJ1-2; maybe TRBD1 (5 bases). Between the trimmed V and J ends, which lost 2 bases and 0 bases, there was a span of 11 bases. The germline V gene encodes CDR1 SGDLS and CDR2 YYNGEE. There are 15 residues in the CDR3. The CDR3 region has the DNA TGTGCCAGCAGCGTTGGGACTCTGACTAACTATGGCTACACCTTC. Its protein product is CASSVGTLTNYGYTF.

The chain employs TRBV29-1 and TRBJ1-1; 7 positions agree with TRBD1. The V gene's germline CDR1 is SQVTM and CDR2 ANQGSEA. CDR3 length: 13 residues. Written as DNA, the CDR3 is TGCAGTGCCTCAGAGGGGGCCGGTACTGAAGCTTTCTTT. It is translated as CSASEGAGTEAFF.

The chain uses TRBV3-1 (or the pseudogene TRBV3-2) and TRBJ1-2; 9 bases are a match to TRBD1. The CDR3 covers 15 residues. In germline, CDR1 is LGHDT, CDR2 YNNKEL (reference sequence). J gave up 8 bases and V 0 bases, and 7 bases lay outside the gene matches. As DNA, the CDR3 is TGTGCCAGCAGCCAAGACACAGGGGGCGCAGGGGGCTACACCTTC. This translates into CASSQDTGGAGGYTF.

This clone was seen just once. The chain combines TRBV21-1 with TRBJ1-6. TRBV21-1 is a pseudogene locus. This CDR3 contains 18 residues. CDR3 nucleotides: TGTGCCAGCAGCAAAGGGGGGGACTACAGCTCCTATAATTCACCCCTCCACTTT. Residues: CASSKGGDYSSYNSPLHF.

The chain combines TRBV4-1 with TRBJ1-2, with D unclear. CDR1 is MGHRA, CDR2 YSYEKL, per germline. The CDR3 has 12 amino acids. V dropped 0 bases and J dropped 12 bases, with 11 bases sitting between them. CDR3 in amino acids: CASSQDRTVHTF. For the CDR3, the DNA is TGCGCCAGCAGCCAAGATAGAACGGTCCACACCTTC.

This chain joins TRBV5-1 and TRBJ2-7; D unresolved. Germline CDR1 and CDR2: SGHRS and YFSETQ. This CDR3 has 11 amino acids. The V gene lost 4 bases and the J gene lost 0 bases, with 2 bases spanning the gap. CDR3 residues: CASSRSYEQYF. CDR3 in DNA: TGCGCCAGCAGCCGCTCCTACGAGCAGTACTTC.

The CDR3 is CASSHGQSYEQYF. CDR3 sequence (DNA): TGTGCCAGCAGCCACGGACAATCCTACGAGCAGTACTTC. The chain employs TRBV7-3 and TRBJ2-7; perhaps TRBD1 as D (5 bases). This CDR3 has 13 amino acids. From germline, CDR1 is SGHTA and CDR2 FQGTGA. Trimming pared 5 bases from V and 1 base from J, leaving 9 bases between.

The chain has TRBV5-4 and TRBJ2-5; D call uncertain. The CDR3 runs to 14 residues. V was trimmed by 0 bases and J by 5 bases, leaving 11 bases between them. Germline CDR1 is SGHNT and CDR2 is YYREEE (reference sequence). The CDR3 sequence: CASSLGVAVETQYF. In nucleotides, the CDR3 is TGTGCCAGCAGCTTGGGAGTAGCCGTGGAGACCCAGTACTTC.

The CDR3 nucleotides read TGTGCCAGCAGGGACAGGTGGCCGAGCAATCAGCCCCAGCATTTT. Translation: CASRDRWPSNQPQHF. The genes are TRBV28 and TRBJ1-5; 7 positions agree with TRBD1. V was clipped by 6 bases and J by 1 base; unmatched bases: 6. Germline CDR1 is MDHEN and CDR2 is SYDVKM. The CDR3 length is 15 residues.

This chain uses TRBV5-6 with TRBJ2-3; D perhaps matches TRBD2 (6 bases). Germline-derived CDR1 and CDR2 are SGHDT and YYEEEE. V was clipped by 1 base and J by 1 base, with 16 bases between them. The CDR3 sequence is 17 residues long. CDR3 sequence: CASSLRTGVPGTDTQYF. In DNA, the CDR3 is TGTGCCAGCAGCTTGAGAACGGGGGTACCTGGCACAGATACGCAGTATTTT. Full variable domain (rest looked up from reference TRBV5-6 and TRBJ2-3): DAGVTQSPTHLIKTRGQQVTLRCSPKSGHDTVSWYQQALGQGPQFIFQYYEEEERQRGNFPDRFSGHQFPNYSSELNVNALLLGDSALYLCASSLRTGVPGTDTQYFGPGTRLTVL.

This chain uses TRBV4-2 with TRBJ2-3, with 11 bases that match TRBD2. CDR3 length: 15 amino acids. The ends lost 1 base at V and 6 bases at J; junction bases unmatched: 3. The germline CDR1 and CDR2 sequences are LGHNA and YNFKEQ. CDR3 in DNA: TGTGCCAGCAGCCAAGGGGGACTAGCGGCTGATACGCAGTATTTT. It codes for CASSQGGLAADTQYF.

This chain's CDR3 is CASRGGRQPQHF. The CDR3, as DNA: TGTGCCAGCAGGGGCGGGAGACAGCCCCAGCATTTT. The genes are TRBV6-5 and TRBJ1-5, with D unclear. V was shortened by 6 bases and J by 7 bases, with 10 bases between the two germline ends. The CDR3 has 12 residues. Germline V gene data show CDR1 as MNHEY and CDR2 as SVGAGI.

This clone has a handful of counts. The chain uses TRBV30 and TRBJ2-2, with TRBD1 matching 7 bases. The germline CDR1 and CDR2 sequences are GTSNPN and SVGIG (reference sequence). J lost 1 base, V lost 3 bases, and 2 bases had no gene match. CDR3 length: 14 residues. DNA of the CDR3: TGTGCCTGGAGGCGACAGGGGAACACCGGGGAGCTGTTTTTT. This gives the protein CAWRRQGNTGELFF.

This clone appeared a single time. The gene calls are TRBV6-5 and TRBJ2-1, with D perhaps TRBD1 (6 bases). CDR1 is MNHEY and CDR2 is SVGAGI in the germline V gene. The CDR3 covers 13 residues. V was shortened by 5 bases and J by 5 bases, with 10 bases between the two germline ends. The CDR3 protein is CASSLRDNNEQFF. For the CDR3, the DNA is TGTGCCAGCAGTCTCCGGGACAACAATGAGCAGTTCTTC.

This clone is labeled medium-sized. CDR3 residues: CASSISGTGVEEQYF. CDR3 coding DNA: TGTGCCAGCAGCATCTCCGGGACAGGGGTTGAAGAGCAGTACTTC. The chain is built from TRBV9 and TRBJ2-7; 10 positions agree with TRBD1. Germline CDR1 and CDR2: SGDLS and YYNGEE. This CDR3 has 15 amino acids. The V and J ends lost 4 bases and 7 bases, in that order; junction bases with no gene match: 11.